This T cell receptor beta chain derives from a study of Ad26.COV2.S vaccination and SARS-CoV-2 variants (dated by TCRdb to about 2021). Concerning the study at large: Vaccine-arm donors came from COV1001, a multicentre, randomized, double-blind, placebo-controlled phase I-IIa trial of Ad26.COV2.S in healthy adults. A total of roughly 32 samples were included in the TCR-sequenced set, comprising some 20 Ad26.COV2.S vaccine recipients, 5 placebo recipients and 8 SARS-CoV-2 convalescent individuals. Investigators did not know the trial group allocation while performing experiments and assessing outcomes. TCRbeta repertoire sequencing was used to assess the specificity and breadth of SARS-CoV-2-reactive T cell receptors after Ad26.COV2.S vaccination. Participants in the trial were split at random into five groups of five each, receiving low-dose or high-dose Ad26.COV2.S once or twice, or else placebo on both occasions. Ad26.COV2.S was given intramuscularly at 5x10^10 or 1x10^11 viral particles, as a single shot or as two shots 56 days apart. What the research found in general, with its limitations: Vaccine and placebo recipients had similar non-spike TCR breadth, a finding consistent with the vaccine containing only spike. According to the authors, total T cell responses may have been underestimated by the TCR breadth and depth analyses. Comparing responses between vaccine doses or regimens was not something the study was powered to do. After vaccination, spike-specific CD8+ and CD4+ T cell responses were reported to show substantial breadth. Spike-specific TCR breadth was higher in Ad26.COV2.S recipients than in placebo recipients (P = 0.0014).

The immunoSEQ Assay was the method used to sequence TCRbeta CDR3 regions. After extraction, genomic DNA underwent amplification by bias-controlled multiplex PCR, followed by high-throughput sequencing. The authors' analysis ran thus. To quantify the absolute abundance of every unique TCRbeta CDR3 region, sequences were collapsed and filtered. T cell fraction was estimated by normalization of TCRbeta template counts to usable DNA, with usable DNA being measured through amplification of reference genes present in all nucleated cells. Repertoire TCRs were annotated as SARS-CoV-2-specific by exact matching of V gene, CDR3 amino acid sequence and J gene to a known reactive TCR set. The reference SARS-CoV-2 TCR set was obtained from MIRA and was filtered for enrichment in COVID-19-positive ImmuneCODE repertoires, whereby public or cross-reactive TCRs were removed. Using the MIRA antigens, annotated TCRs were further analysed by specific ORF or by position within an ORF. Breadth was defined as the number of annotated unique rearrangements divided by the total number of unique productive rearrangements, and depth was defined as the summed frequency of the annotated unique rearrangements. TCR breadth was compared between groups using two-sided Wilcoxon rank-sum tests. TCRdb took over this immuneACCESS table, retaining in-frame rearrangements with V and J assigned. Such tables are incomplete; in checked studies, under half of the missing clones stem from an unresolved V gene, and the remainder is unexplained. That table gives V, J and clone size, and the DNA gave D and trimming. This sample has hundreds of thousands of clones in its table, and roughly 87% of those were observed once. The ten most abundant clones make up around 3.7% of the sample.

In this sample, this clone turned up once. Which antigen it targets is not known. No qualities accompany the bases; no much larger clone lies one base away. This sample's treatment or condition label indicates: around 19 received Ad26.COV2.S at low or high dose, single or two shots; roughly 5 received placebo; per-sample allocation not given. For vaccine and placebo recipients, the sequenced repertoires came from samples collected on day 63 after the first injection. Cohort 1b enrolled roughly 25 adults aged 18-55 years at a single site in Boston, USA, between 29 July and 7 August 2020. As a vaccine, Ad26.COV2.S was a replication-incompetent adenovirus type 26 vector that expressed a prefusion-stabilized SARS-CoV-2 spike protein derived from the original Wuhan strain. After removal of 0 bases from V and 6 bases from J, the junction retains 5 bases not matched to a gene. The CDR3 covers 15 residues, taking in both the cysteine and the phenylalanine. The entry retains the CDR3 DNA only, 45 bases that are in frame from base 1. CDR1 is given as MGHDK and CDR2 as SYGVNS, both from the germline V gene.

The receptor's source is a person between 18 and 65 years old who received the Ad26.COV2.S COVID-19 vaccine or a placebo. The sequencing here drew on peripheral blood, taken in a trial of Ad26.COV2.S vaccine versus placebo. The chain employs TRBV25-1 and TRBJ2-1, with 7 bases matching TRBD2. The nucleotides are TGTGCCAGCAGTGAATATCAAGCGGGATCCAATGAGCAGTTCTTC. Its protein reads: CASSEYQAGSNEQFF. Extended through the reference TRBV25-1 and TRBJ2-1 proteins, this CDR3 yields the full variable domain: EADIYQTPRYLVIGTGKKITLECSQTMGHDKMYWYQQDPGMELHLIHYSYGVNSTEKGDLSSESTVSRIRTEHFPLTLESARPSHTSQYLCASSEYQAGSNEQFFGPGTRLTVL.